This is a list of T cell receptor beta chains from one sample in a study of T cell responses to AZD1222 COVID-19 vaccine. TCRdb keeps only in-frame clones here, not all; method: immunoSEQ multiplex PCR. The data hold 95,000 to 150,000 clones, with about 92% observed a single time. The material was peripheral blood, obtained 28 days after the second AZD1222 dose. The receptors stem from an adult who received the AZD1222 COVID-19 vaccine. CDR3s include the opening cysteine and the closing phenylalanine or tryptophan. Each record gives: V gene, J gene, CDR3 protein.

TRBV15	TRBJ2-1	CATSRGLAGGGHNEQFF
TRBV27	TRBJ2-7	CASSDRVGGEQYF
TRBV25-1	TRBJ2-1	CASSALAGGRYNEQFF
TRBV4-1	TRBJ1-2	CASSQGTAYGYTF
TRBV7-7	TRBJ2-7	CASSRGLADEQYF
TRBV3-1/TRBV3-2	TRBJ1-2	CASSQEGGSDGYTF
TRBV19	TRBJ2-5	CASSTPTGQETQYF
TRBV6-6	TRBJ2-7	CASRGAPSYEQYF
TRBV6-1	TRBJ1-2	CASSERFRGYGYTF
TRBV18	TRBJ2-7	CASSPGSAGLSSYEQYF
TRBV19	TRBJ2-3	CASSLSGTSGVTDTQYF
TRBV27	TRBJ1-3	CASSLQGLGGNTIYF
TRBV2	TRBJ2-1	CASYGREGNEQFF
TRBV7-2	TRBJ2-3	CASSLGKGRIFSF
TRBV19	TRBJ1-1	CASSIDETMNTEAFF
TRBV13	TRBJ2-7	CASSLRGSYEQYF
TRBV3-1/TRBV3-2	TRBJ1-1	CASSRTYNTEAFF
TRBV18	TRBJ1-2	CASSPMGQGIYGYTF
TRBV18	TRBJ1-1	CASSPGLNTEAFF
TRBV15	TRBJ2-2	CATSRGGTSGNTGELFF
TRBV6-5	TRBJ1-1	CASRYLGNTEAFF
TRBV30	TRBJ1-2	CAWREHRDHTF
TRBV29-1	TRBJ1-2	CSVGGRTVPNYGYTF
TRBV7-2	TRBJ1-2	CASSRDRVDGYTF
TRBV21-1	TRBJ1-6	CASSWTDNSPLHF
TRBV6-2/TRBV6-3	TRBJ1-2	CASSYFLAGYTF
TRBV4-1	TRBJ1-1	CASSQDGTGGVTEAFF
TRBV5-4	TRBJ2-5	CASSWGAGVETQYF
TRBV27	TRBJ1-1	CASSSRPSPTKNTEAFF
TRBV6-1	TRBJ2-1	CASSESTSAAYNEQFF
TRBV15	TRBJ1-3	CATSPRVGAGNTIYF
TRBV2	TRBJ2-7	CASSMSGRAPPSEQYF
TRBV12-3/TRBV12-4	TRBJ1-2	CASSLGSTGPGTF
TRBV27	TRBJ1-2	CASSLSLSSSNYGYTF
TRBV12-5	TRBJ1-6	CASGLGSDLGGSPLHF
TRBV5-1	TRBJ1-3	CASTVDSGNTIYF
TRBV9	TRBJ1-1	CASSAEGGLNPAGGGAFF
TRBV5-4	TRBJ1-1	CASSLDATATEAFF
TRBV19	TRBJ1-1	CASSMQGSVRTEAFF
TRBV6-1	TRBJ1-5	CASSELGVSNQPQHF
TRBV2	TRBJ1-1	CAIAKEPPGQGFAFF